The T cell receptor (beta chain) described here comes from a study of blood T cell repertoires in COVID-19. This clone has just a few counts. This CDR3 is built from 13 residues. With 5 bases clipped from V and 2 bases from J, the junction kept 3 bases outside the gene matches. Assay: immunoSEQ multiplex PCR; the TCRdb copy retains only in-frame clones and omits some. The data show roughly 150,000 clones, over 75% seen once. Sequencing input: peripheral blood. The source of this sequence is a man aged 50-59 years with acute or convalescent COVID-19. The gene calls are TRBV12-3 or TRBV12-4 and TRBJ2-7, with 7 bases lining up with TRBD2. CDR3 sequence: CASSQAGTYEQYF. The CDR3 DNA reads as TGTGCCAGCAGTCAAGCGGGAACCTACGAGCAGTACTTC.